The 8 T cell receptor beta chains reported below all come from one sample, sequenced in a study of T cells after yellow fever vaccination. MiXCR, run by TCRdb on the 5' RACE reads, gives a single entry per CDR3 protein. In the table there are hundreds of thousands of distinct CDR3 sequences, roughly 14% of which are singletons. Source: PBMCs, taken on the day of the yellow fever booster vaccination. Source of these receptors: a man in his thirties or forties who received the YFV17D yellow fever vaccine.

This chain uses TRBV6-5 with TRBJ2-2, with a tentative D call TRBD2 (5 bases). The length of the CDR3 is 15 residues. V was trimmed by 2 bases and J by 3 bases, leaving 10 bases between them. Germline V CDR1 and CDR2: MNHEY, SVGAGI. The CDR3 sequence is CASSYRGPDTGELFF. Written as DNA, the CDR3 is TGTGCCAGCAGTTACCGAGGGCCGGACACCGGGGAGCTGTTTTTT.

The CDR3: CASSLSSGFNTGELFF. CDR3 bases: TGTGCCAGCAGCTTATCCAGCGGGTTTAACACCGGGGAGCTGTTTTTT. The V call is TRBV7-2, the J call TRBJ2-2, with D possibly TRBD2 on 6 matching bases. V dropped 2 bases and J dropped 2 bases, with 12 bases sitting between them. Germline assignment: CDR1 SGHTA and CDR2 FQGNSA. The CDR3 contains 16 residues.

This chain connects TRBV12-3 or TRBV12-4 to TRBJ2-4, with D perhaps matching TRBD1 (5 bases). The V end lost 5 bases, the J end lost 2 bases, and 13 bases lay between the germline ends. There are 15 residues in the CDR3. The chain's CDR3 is CASSPGSGPKNIQYF. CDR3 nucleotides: TGTGCCAGCAGTCCAGGGTCAGGGCCCAAAAACATTCAGTACTTC.

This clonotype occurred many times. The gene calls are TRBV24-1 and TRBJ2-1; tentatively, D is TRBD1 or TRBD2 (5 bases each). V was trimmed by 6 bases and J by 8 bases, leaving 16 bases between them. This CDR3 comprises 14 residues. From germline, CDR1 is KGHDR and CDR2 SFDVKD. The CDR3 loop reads CATSQGPLDDEQFF. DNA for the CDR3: TGTGCCACCAGTCAGGGACCCCTCGACGATGAGCAGTTCTTC.

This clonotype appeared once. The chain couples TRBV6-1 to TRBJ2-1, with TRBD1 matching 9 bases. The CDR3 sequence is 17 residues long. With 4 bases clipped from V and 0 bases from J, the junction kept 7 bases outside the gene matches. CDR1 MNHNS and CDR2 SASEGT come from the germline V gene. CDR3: CASSVTTGGGSYNEQFF. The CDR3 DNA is TGTGCCAGCAGTGTTACGACAGGGGGAGGCTCCTACAATGAGCAGTTCTTC.

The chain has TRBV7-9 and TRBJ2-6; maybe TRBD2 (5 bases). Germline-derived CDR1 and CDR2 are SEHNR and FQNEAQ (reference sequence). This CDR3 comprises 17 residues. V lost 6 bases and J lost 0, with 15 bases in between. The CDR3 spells CASSPGFFYSGANVLTF. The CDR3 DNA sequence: TGTGCCAGCAGTCCGGGGTTCTTCTACTCTGGGGCCAACGTCCTGACTTTC.

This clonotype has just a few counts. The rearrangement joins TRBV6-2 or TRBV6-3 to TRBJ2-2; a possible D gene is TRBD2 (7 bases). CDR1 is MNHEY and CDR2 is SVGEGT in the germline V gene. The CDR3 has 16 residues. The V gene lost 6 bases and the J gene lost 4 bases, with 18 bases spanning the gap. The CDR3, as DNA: TGTGCCAGCAGACGAGGGGGAGGGCTCTCCACCGGGGAGCTGTTTTTT. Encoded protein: CASRRGGGLSTGELFF.

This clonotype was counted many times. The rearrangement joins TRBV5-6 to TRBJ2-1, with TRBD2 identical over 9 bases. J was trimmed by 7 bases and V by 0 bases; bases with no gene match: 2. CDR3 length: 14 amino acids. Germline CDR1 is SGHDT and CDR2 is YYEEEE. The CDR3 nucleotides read TGTGCCAGCAGCTTGGGGGGACTAGCAAATGAGCAGTTCTTC. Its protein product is CASSLGGLANEQFF.